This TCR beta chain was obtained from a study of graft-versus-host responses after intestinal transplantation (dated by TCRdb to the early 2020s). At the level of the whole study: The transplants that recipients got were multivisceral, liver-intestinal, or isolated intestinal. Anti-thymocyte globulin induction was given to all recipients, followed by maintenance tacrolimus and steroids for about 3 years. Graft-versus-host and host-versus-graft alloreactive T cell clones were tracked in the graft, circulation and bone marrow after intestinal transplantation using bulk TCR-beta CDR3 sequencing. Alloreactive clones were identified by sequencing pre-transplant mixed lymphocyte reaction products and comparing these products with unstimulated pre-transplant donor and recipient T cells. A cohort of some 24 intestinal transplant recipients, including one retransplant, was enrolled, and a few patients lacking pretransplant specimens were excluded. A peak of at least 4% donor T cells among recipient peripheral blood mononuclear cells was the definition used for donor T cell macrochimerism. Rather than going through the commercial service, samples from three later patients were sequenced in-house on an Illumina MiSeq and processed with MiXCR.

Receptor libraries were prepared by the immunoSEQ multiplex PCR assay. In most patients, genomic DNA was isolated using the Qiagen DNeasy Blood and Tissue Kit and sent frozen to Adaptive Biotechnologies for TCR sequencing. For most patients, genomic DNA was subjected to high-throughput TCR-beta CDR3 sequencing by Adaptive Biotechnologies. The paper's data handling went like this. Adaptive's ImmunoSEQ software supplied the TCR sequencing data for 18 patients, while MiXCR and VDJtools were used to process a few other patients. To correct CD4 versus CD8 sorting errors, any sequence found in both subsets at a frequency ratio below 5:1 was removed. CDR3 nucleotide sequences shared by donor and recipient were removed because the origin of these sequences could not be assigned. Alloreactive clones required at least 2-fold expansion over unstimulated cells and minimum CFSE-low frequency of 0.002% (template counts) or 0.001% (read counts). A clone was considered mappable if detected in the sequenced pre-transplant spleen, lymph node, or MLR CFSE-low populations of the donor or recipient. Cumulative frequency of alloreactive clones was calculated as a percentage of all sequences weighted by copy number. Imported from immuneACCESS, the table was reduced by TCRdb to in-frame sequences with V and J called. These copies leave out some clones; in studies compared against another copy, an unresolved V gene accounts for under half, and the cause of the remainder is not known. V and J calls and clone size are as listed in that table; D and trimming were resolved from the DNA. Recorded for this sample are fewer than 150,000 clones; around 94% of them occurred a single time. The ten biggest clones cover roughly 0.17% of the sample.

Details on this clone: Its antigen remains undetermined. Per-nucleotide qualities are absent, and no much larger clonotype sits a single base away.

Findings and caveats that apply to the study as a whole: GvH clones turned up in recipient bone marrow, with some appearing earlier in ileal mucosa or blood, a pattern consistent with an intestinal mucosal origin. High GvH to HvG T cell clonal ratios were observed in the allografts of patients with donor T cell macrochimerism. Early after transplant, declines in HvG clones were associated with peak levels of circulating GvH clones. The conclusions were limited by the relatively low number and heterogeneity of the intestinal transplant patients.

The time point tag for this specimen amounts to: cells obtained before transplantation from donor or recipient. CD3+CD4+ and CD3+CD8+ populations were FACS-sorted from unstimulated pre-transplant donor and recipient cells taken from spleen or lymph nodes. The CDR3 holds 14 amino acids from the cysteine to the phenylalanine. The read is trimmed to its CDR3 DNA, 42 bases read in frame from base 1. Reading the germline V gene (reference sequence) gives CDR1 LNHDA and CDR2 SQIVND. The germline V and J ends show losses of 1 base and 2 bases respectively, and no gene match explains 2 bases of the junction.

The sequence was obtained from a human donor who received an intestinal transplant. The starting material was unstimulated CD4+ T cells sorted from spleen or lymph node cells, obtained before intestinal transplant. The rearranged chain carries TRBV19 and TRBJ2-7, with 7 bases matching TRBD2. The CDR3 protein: CASSIGEGPYEQYF. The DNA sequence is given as TGTGCCAGTAGTATAGGGGAGGGTCCCTACGAGCAGTACTTC. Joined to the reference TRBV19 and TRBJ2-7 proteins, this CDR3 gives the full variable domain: DGGITQSPKYLFRKEGQNVTLSCEQNLNHDAMYWYRQDPGQGLRLIYYSQIVNDFQKGDIAEGYSVSREKKESFPLTVTSAQKNPTAFYLCASSIGEGPYEQYFGPGTRLTVT.